This T cell receptor (beta chain) came from a study of shared clonotypes between healthy human individuals. Authors' analysis steps: Filtering differed since immunoSEQ provided only junctions, with no quality scores. Profiling relied on immunoSEQ multiplex PCR, and the TCRdb table lists in-frame clones only, not all of them. The DNA gave D and trimming, while V, J and clone size come from that table. The sample contains roughly 2 million clones, nearly 97% of which appear only once. Sequences were obtained from naive CD4+ T cells sorted from blood. Indicated subset: CD45RA+ positively selected. This receptor was identified in a man aged 18 to 30 in good health.

The CDR3 loop reads CASSLGSAGAYNEQFF. For the CDR3, the DNA is TGCGCCAGCAGCTTGGGTTCTGCGGGGGCTTACAATGAGCAGTTCTTC. The chain joins TRBV5-1 to TRBJ2-1, with D perhaps matching TRBD2 (7 bases). V shed 0 bases and J shed 4 bases, with 14 bases lying between them. Germline CDR1 reads SGHRS; CDR2 reads YFSETQ. The CDR3 runs 16 residues. The variable domain in full, completed from reference TRBV5-1 and TRBJ2-1, reads KAGVTQTPRYLIKTRGQQVTLSCSPISGHRSVSWYQQTPGQGLQFLFEYFSETQRNKGNFPGRFSGRQFSNSRSEMNVSTLELGDSALYLCASSLGSAGAYNEQFFGPGTRLTVL.